Below, 31 T cell receptor beta chains from the same sample are listed, as sequenced in a study of PD-1 blockade in classical Hodgkin lymphoma. Some clones are missing from TCRdb's copy, which holds only in-frame ones; the method was immunoSEQ multiplex PCR. The data contain about 17,000 clones, around 90% of them singletons. Noted time point: newly diagnosed, previously untreated cHL patient sample. Sequencing input: peripheral blood mononuclear cells (PBMCs). These receptors came from a human donor with classical Hodgkin lymphoma.

The J gene is TRBJ1-4, the V gene TRBV6-6, with 8 bases matching TRBD1. Per the germline V gene, CDR1 is MNHNY and CDR2 is SVGAGI (reference sequence). V was pared by 4 bases and J by 10 bases, with 8 bases of the junction left unmatched. The CDR3 is 14 residues long. CDR3 in amino acids: CASSLRPTGGKLFF. The DNA of the CDR3 is TGTGCCAGCAGTTTACGCCCTACAGGGGGAAAACTGTTTTTT.

This clone was seen more than once but under ten times. The chain recombines TRBV15 with TRBJ2-3, with 7 bases matching TRBD2. Germline V gene sequence: CDR1 LNHNV, CDR2 YYDKDF (reference sequence). Trimming took 3 bases from V and 3 from J; bases not matched to a gene: 6. This CDR3 is built from 15 residues. CDR3 sequence: CATSRGGGQTDTQYF. In DNA form, the CDR3 reads TGTGCCACCAGCAGGGGCGGGGGTCAGACAGATACGCAGTATTTT.

This sequence joins TRBV27 and TRBJ2-3; the match to TRBD2 covers 14 bases. CDR1 and CDR2 (germline): MNHEY, SMNVEV (reference sequence). The CDR3 totals 17 residues. V dropped 4 bases and J dropped 2; count of bases not matched to a gene: 5. The CDR3 DNA sequence: TGTGCCAGCAGTTCCCCGGGACTAGCGGGGGACACAGATACGCAGTATTTT. This codes for CASSSPGLAGDTDTQYF.

This clone was counted only a few times. V is TRBV19 and J is TRBJ1-5; no clear D gene. From germline, CDR1 is LNHDA and CDR2 SQIVND (reference sequence). V dropped 5 bases and J dropped 2 bases, with 13 bases sitting between them. CDR3 length equals 15 residues. CDR3 region: CASSPAPGGNQPQHF. CDR3 in DNA: TGTGCCAGTAGTCCCGCCCCCGGGGGCAATCAGCCCCAGCATTTT.

CDR3 nucleotide sequence: TGCGCCAGCAGCTTCCTGTCGGGACTATCCAACAATGAGCAGTTCTTC. Protein: CASSFLSGLSNNEQFF. The chain recombines TRBV5-1 with TRBJ2-1; TRBD2 matches at 7 bases. From germline, CDR1 is SGHRS and CDR2 YFSETQ. The CDR3 sequence is 16 residues long. Unmatched junction bases numbered 10, after V lost 2 bases and J lost 5 bases.

This clone came up once. This chain's CDR3 is CASRADPGTGRYEQYF. The CDR3 DNA reads as TGCGCCAGCAGGGCGGATCCCGGGACAGGGCGCTACGAGCAGTACTTC. The V gene is TRBV4-1, the J gene TRBJ2-7, with 9 bases aligning to TRBD1. The V gene's germline CDR1 is MGHRA and CDR2 YSYEKL. CDR3 length: 16 residues. V lost 6 bases and J lost 3; bases outside the gene matches: 12.

The chain combines TRBV15 with TRBJ2-5, with D tentatively TRBD1 (6 bases). This CDR3 region has 15 residues. The germline V gene has CDR1 LNHNV and CDR2 YYDKDF (reference sequence). Trimming left V 1 base short and J 0 bases short, with 9 bases between. The CDR3 coding sequence is TGTGCCACCAGCAGAGGGACAGCATACCAAGAGACCCAGTACTTC. The encoded protein is CATSRGTAYQETQYF.

The V call is TRBV18, the J call TRBJ1-6, with a tentative D call TRBD1 (5 bases). The CDR3 is made up of 13 amino acids. Germline loops: CDR1 KGHSH, CDR2 LQKENI. V was cut by 3 bases and J by 9 bases, with 9 bases left in between. CDR3 nucleotides: TGTGCCAGCTCACCTAGACAGAGTTCACCCCTCCACTTT. Its protein is CASSPRQSSPLHF.

V usage is TRBV5-1 and J usage is TRBJ2-2; D is unresolved. Germline V lookup: CDR1 SGHRS, CDR2 YFSETQ. This CDR3 spans 14 amino acids. Trimming removed 1 base at V and 2 bases at J, with 6 bases between. CDR3 bases: TGCGCCAGCAGCTTGCCCTTAAACACCGGGGAGCTGTTTTTT. Translating gives CASSLPLNTGELFF.

The chain employs TRBV18 and TRBJ2-3, with D possibly being TRBD2 (6 bases). V lost 2 bases and J 2 bases, leaving 14 bases between the germline ends. Per the germline V gene, CDR1 is KGHSH and CDR2 is LQKENI. The length of the CDR3 is 16 residues. In nucleotides, the CDR3 is TGTGCCAGCTCACCAAACTCCGGGACTCTCACAGATACGCAGTATTTT. Its protein product is CASSPNSGTLTDTQYF.

This chain uses TRBV30 with TRBJ2-7; D not certain. V dropped 6 bases and J dropped 3 bases, with 21 bases sitting between them. CDR1 and CDR2 from the germline V gene are GTSNPN and SVGIG (reference sequence). CDR3 length: 15 amino acids. CDR3 nucleotide sequence: TGTGCCTGCACTACCTGGCGGCACCAAATCTACGAGCAGTACTTC. Translating gives CACTTWRHQIYEQYF.

The J gene is TRBJ2-1, the V gene TRBV11-2; D not resolved. CDR3 size: 15 residues. V was pared by 0 bases and J by 4 bases, with 10 bases between. Germline V lookup: CDR1 SGHAT, CDR2 FQNNGV. CDR3 coding DNA: TGTGCCAGCAGCTTAGATCCTGGGCAGTACAATGAGCAGTTCTTC. Translated: CASSLDPGQYNEQFF.

The chain employs TRBV11-2 and TRBJ2-1; 9 bases fit TRBD2. The V and J ends lost 4 bases and 5 bases, in that order; junction bases with no gene match: 6. Germline CDR1 and CDR2: SGHAT and FQNNGV. CDR3 length equals 15 residues. CDR3 DNA: TGTGCCAGCAGCTCTCGACTAGCGGCAGACAATGAGCAGTTCTTC. It specifies CASSSRLAADNEQFF.

This rearrangement joins TRBV7-2 to TRBJ1-2; TRBD1 matches 8 bases. The CDR3 runs 15 residues. J gave up 8 bases and V 1 base, and 9 bases lay outside the gene matches. Germline V gene data show CDR1 as SGHTA and CDR2 as FQGNSA. CDR3 in DNA: TGTGCCAGCAGCTTAGGCCCTAACAGGGGGAAAGGCTACACCTTC. This encodes CASSLGPNRGKGYTF.

The J gene is TRBJ2-1, the V gene TRBV27, with TRBD2 matching 7 bases. J gave up 4 bases and V 4 bases, and 10 bases lay outside the gene matches. The germline V gene has CDR1 MNHEY and CDR2 SMNVEV (reference sequence). The CDR3 length is 16 residues. The CDR3 protein is CASSSPLAVPYNEQFF. The CDR3 DNA reads TGTGCCAGCAGTTCTCCCCTAGCGGTCCCATACAATGAGCAGTTCTTC.

J is TRBJ2-2 and V is TRBV14; 7 positions match TRBD1. The trim removed 3 bases at V and 6 bases at J, leaving 10 bases unmatched. Germline V gene data show CDR1 as SGHDN and CDR2 as FVKESK. This CDR3 is built from 16 residues. The CDR3 protein is CASSQKTGTAPGELFF. The CDR3 DNA is TGTGCCAGCAGCCAGAAGACCGGGACAGCCCCCGGGGAGCTGTTTTTT.

This sequence joins TRBV21-1 and TRBJ1-2. TRBV21-1 is shown as a pseudogene. This CDR3 comprises 17 residues. The CDR3 nucleotides are TGTGCCAGCAGCAAATATAGGGGGGCGCAGATCCTCTATGGCTACACCTTC. Translated: CASSKYRGAQILYGYTF.

The chain uses TRBV11-2 and TRBJ1-1; D is perhaps TRBD1 (5 bases). Germline V gene data show CDR1 as SGHAT and CDR2 as FQNNGV. With 5 bases removed from V and 3 bases from J, the gap between germline ends came to 13 bases. The CDR3 spans 14 residues. The CDR3 here is CASSAGRGDTEAFF. In nucleotides, the CDR3 is TGTGCCAGCAGCGCGGGACGGGGGGACACTGAAGCTTTCTTT.

This clone has only a few counts. V gene TRBV6-4 combines with J gene TRBJ2-6; maybe TRBD1 (6 bases). Trimming stripped 0 bases from V and 0 bases from J, with 6 bases between. The CDR3 consists of 16 residues. Germline V gene lookup returns CDR1 MRHNA and CDR2 SNTAGT. This CDR3 reads CASSDSDSSGANVLTF. The DNA for the CDR3 is TGTGCCAGCAGTGACTCGGACAGCTCTGGGGCCAACGTCCTGACTTTC.

This clone was seen once. The chain employs TRBV7-2 and TRBJ1-4, with D perhaps matching TRBD1 (5 bases). The CDR3 covers 16 residues. Germline loops: CDR1 SGHTA, CDR2 FQGNSA. V shed 3 bases and J shed 8 bases, with 19 bases lying between them. The CDR3 region has the DNA TGTGCCAGCAGCTTTATGGCCGGGCCCGGGGGGGAAAAACTGTTTTTT. Residues: CASSFMAGPGGEKLFF.

This clone was seen only a few times. The genes are TRBV2 and TRBJ2-2, with D unclear. From germline, CDR1 is SNHLY and CDR2 FYNNEI. The CDR3 sequence is 15 residues long. V lost 3 bases to trimming and J lost 1 base, with 9 bases between them. The CDR3 bases are TGTGCCAGCAGTGATGGTTGGGGGAACACCGGGGAGCTGTTTTTT. This codes for CASSDGWGNTGELFF.

The chain joins TRBV29-1 to TRBJ1-2; 8 nucleotides agree with TRBD1. Germline assignment: CDR1 SQVTM and CDR2 ANQGSEA. CDR3 size: 13 residues. V lost 6 bases and J lost 2; bases outside the gene matches: 5. Here the CDR3 DNA reads TGCAGCGTGGCAGGACAGGGCAACTATGGCTACACCTTC. Translation: CSVAGQGNYGYTF. The whole variable domain, filled in from reference TRBV29-1 and TRBJ1-2, reads SAVISQKPSRDICQRGTSLTIQCQVDSQVTMMFWYRQQPGQSLTLIATANQGSEATYESGFVIDKFPISRPNLTFSTLTVSNMSPEDSSIYLCSVAGQGNYGYTFGSGTRLTVV.

This chain connects TRBV10-2 to TRBJ2-2; D is ambiguous. Germline V gives CDR1 WSHSY, CDR2 SAAADI. V was shortened by 3 bases and J by 0 bases, with 5 bases between the two germline ends. The CDR3 covers 14 residues. CDR3 bases: TGCGCCAGCAGTGAATATACGAACACCGGGGAGCTGTTTTTT. Protein sequence: CASSEYTNTGELFF.

This chain joins TRBV5-1 and TRBJ2-1, with a possible D match to TRBD2 (6 bases). The CDR3 is made up of 15 amino acids. Germline-derived CDR1 and CDR2 are SGHRS and YFSETQ. V lost 5 bases to trimming and J lost 0 bases, with 12 bases between them. CDR3 amino acids: CASSRDFSSYNEQFF. The CDR3, as DNA: TGCGCCAGCAGTCGGGACTTCAGCTCCTACAATGAGCAGTTCTTC.

The rearrangement links TRBV19 to TRBJ1-2; D uncertain. CDR3 size: 13 residues. Germline CDR1 and CDR2: LNHDA and SQIVND (reference sequence). V dropped 8 bases and J dropped 4 bases, with 14 bases sitting between them. In nucleotides, the CDR3 is TGTGCCAGTCCCAACAGTCTGCCCTATGGCTACACCTTC. It encodes CASPNSLPYGYTF.

V usage is TRBV6-1 and J usage is TRBJ2-7; 8 bases agree with TRBD1. The CDR3 spans 13 residues. V was pared by 6 bases and J by 2 bases, with 3 bases of the junction left unmatched. Germline V gives CDR1 MNHNS, CDR2 SASEGT. CDR3 DNA sequence: TGTGCCAGCAGCCCGACAGGGGCCTACGAGCAGTACTTC. Its protein product is CASSPTGAYEQYF.

This sequence joins TRBV2 and TRBJ2-1; possible D gene TRBD2, 5 bases. Germline V gene data show CDR1 as SNHLY and CDR2 as FYNNEI. The CDR3 length is 14 residues. Trimming stripped 9 bases from V and 1 base from J, with 13 bases between. As DNA, the CDR3 is TGTGCCAGGTCACGCGGGTTATCCTACAATGAGCAGTTCTTC. Residues: CARSRGLSYNEQFF.

The J gene is TRBJ2-7, the V gene TRBV7-9, with D unclear. Germline V gives CDR1 SEHNR, CDR2 FQNEAQ (reference sequence). CDR3 length equals 14 residues. V was shortened by 3 bases and J by 2 bases, with 11 bases between the two germline ends. The CDR3, as DNA: TGTGCCAGCAGCTTCGGCCTAGGAACCTACGAGCAGTACTTC. This codes for CASSFGLGTYEQYF. Full variable domain (rest looked up from reference TRBV7-9 and TRBJ2-7): DTGVSQNPRHKITKRGQNVTFRCDPISEHNRLYWYRQTLGQGPEFLTYFQNEAQLEKSRLLSDRFSAERPKGSFSTLEIQRTEQGDSAMYLCASSFGLGTYEQYFGPGTRLTVT.

The chain combines TRBV4-1 with TRBJ2-1; D gene unclear. CDR3 size: 14 residues. Germline V gives CDR1 MGHRA, CDR2 YSYEKL. With 2 bases removed from V and 4 bases from J, the gap between germline ends came to 9 bases. As DNA, the CDR3 is TGCGCCAGCAGCCAAAATCCCTCGTACAATGAGCAGTTCTTC. Translated: CASSQNPSYNEQFF.

The chain combines TRBV6-5 with TRBJ2-7; unclear D gene. The germline gives CDR1 MNHEY, CDR2 SVGAGI. The CDR3 extends over 15 amino acids. Trimming cost V 6 bases and J 2 bases, with 17 bases left between them. DNA for the CDR3: TGTGCCAGCAGCCCGGACCCACCTCGCGCCTACGAGCAGTACTTC. This translates into CASSPDPPRAYEQYF.

The rearrangement joins TRBV2 to TRBJ2-1; 10 bases match TRBD2. Germline CDR1 and CDR2: SNHLY and FYNNEI. The CDR3 contains 16 residues. V lost 7 bases and J lost 0; bases outside the gene matches: 6. CDR3 sequence reads: CASIELAGHSYNEQFF. In nucleotides, the CDR3 is TGTGCCAGCATCGAACTAGCGGGGCACTCCTACAATGAGCAGTTCTTC.